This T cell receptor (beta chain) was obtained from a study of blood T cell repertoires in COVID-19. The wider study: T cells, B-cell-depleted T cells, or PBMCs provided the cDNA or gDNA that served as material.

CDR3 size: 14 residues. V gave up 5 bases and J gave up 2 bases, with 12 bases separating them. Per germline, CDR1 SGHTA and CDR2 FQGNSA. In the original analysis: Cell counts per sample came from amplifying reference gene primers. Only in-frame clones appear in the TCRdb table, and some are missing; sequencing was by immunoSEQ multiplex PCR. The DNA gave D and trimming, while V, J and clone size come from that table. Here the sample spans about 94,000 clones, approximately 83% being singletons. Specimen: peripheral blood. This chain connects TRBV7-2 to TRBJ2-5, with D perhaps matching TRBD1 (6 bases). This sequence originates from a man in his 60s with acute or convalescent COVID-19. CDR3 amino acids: CASSPRRGQETQYF. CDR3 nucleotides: TGTGCCAGCAGCCCCCGCAGGGGACAAGAGACCCAGTACTTC.